This passage covers 9 T cell receptor beta chains from one sample sequenced in a study of blood T cell repertoires in COVID-19. Data came from immunoSEQ multiplex PCR; TCRdb stores just in-frame clones and leaves some out. Here the sample spans some 300,000 clones, more than 75% being singletons. Sequenced: PBMCs or T cells enriched from blood (not recorded which). The receptors were sampled from a woman under 40 who had recovered from COVID-19.

This chain joins TRBV18 and TRBJ2-7; 8 bases are shared with TRBD1. After removal of 3 bases from V and 7 bases from J, the junction contained 5 bases not matched to a gene. The CDR3 runs 13 residues. Germline V gene data show CDR1 as KGHSH and CDR2 as LQKENI. The CDR3 DNA is TGTGCCAGCTCACCGGACGGACAGGGAGAGCAGTACTTC. Translating gives CASSPDGQGEQYF.

The chain joins TRBV28 to TRBJ1-2; 11 nucleotides match TRBD1. CDR1 is MDHEN, CDR2 SYDVKM, per germline. V shed 2 bases, J shed 8 bases, and the junction held 10 bases outside the gene matches. CDR3 length equals 16 residues. CDR3 region: CASSLNPTDRGRGYTF. The DNA of the CDR3 is TGTGCCAGCAGTTTAAACCCGACGGACAGGGGGCGCGGCTACACCTTC.

The rearrangement joins TRBV4-1 to TRBJ1-2, with D unclear. The V and J ends lost 0 bases and 6 bases respectively, with 14 bases between them. This CDR3 region has 15 residues. From germline, CDR1 is MGHRA and CDR2 YSYEKL. This CDR3 is CASSQDRGVGDGYTF. Here the CDR3 DNA reads TGCGCCAGCAGCCAAGATCGGGGTGTCGGGGATGGCTACACCTTC.

The chain combines TRBV30 with TRBJ1-3, with TRBD1 as a possible D gene (6 bases). Looked up from germline, CDR1 is GTSNPN and CDR2 is SVGIG (reference sequence). Trimming removed 5 bases from V and 9 bases from J, with 11 bases in between. The length of the CDR3 is 11 residues. In DNA form, the CDR3 reads TGTGCCTGGTTGCAGGGGTCCACCATATATTTT. Protein: CAWLQGSTIYF.

The CDR3: CAQIGDTTNEKLFF. CDR3 nucleotide sequence: TGTGCCCAGATCGGGGATACGACTAATGAAAAACTGTTTTTT. The gene calls are TRBV21-1 and TRBJ1-4. TRBV21-1 is reported as a pseudogene. The CDR3 runs 14 residues.

This clone showed up just once. The chain couples TRBV4-1 to TRBJ2-1; 9 bases fit TRBD1. Per germline, CDR1 MGHRA and CDR2 YSYEKL. Germline trimming cut 2 bases from V and 8 bases from J; bases unmatched to any gene: 7. There are 15 residues in the CDR3. The CDR3 sequence is CASSQRQGVIDEQFF. The CDR3 nucleotides read TGCGCCAGCAGCCAAAGACAGGGGGTAATCGATGAGCAGTTCTTC.

This clone appeared a single time. The chain recombines TRBV6-5 with TRBJ1-2; 9 bases map to TRBD1. J gave up 7 bases and V 2 bases, and 8 bases lay outside the gene matches. CDR1 is MNHEY and CDR2 is SVGAGI in the germline V gene. This CDR3 spans 15 amino acids. The CDR3 is CASSYEGQGSRGYTF. The CDR3, as DNA: TGTGCCAGCAGTTACGAGGGACAGGGTTCGCGTGGCTACACCTTC.

This chain connects TRBV7-2 to TRBJ1-1; TRBD1 is a possible D gene (5 bases). Looked up from germline, CDR1 is SGHTA and CDR2 is FQGNSA. The CDR3 extends over 15 amino acids. The V and J ends lost 1 base and 6 bases respectively, with 15 bases between them. CDR3 sequence: CASSLVPGRSSEAFF. CDR3 DNA: TGTGCCAGCAGCTTAGTACCAGGGCGTAGCTCTGAAGCTTTCTTT. The full variable domain, with the rest looked up from reference TRBV7-2 and TRBJ1-1, is GAGVSQSPSNKVTEKGKDVELRCDPISGHTALYWYRQSLGQGLEFLIYFQGNSAPDKSGLPSDRFSAERTGGSVSTLTIQRTQQEDSAVYLCASSLVPGRSSEAFFGQGTRLTVV.

The chain is built from TRBV7-2 and TRBJ2-1; D is ambiguous. Trimming removed 3 bases at V and 8 bases at J, with 29 bases between. The germline gives CDR1 SGHTA, CDR2 FQGNSA. The CDR3 length is 19 residues. In nucleotides, the CDR3 is TGTGCCAGCAGCTTTCAACTCACAATATCAGGTCTCGGTAGTGATGAGCAGTTCTTC. It translates to CASSFQLTISGLGSDEQFF. The full variable domain, in which reference TRBV7-2 and TRBJ2-1 provide the parts outside the CDR3, is GAGVSQSPSNKVTEKGKDVELRCDPISGHTALYWYRQSLGQGLEFLIYFQGNSAPDKSGLPSDRFSAERTGGSVSTLTIQRTQQEDSAVYLCASSFQLTISGLGSDEQFFGPGTRLTVL.